In this sample, the clone carrying this TCR beta chain turned up a few times. One junction end disagrees with the germline gene, perhaps due to a read error. Joint extraction of RNA and DNA used about 17-31 mg of bulk tissue that was unsorted. The source of the sample is a study of tumor-infiltrating lymphocytes in primary liver carcinoma. Germline lookup yields CDR1 SGHAT and CDR2 FQDESV (reference sequence). This CDR3 comprises 15 residues. Researchers generated TCR beta cDNA from approximately 500 ng of total RNA, relying on a constant-region primer. Slightly modified ARM-PCR with three nested multiplex PCR rounds yielded TCR beta libraries. Running ten to eleven cycles apiece, the first two PCR rounds relied on TRBV1-TRBV30 forward primers together with a C-beta reverse primer. TCRdb ran MiXCR on the multiplex PCR reads and lists one entry per CDR3 protein. The table records fewer than 250,000 distinct CDR3 sequences, around 81% of them present only once.

Sequencing was performed on tumor tissue from primary liver carcinoma. V gene TRBV11-1 combines with J gene TRBJ1-1; D is possibly TRBD1 (6 bases). The clonotype comes from a man aged 35-49 years with primary liver carcinoma and hepatitis B virus infection. The CDR3 DNA follows: TGTGCTAGCAGCTTAGCAGGGGCTGGGAACATTGAAGCTTTCTTT. As protein: CASSLAGAGNIEAFF.